This T cell receptor (beta chain) was retrieved from a study of blood T cell repertoires in COVID-19. About the research overall: Samples of COVID-19 (acute and convalescent) were obtained from the United States, Italy and Spain. Nucleic acid was either cDNA or gDNA, and it came from T cells, B-cell-depleted T cells, or PBMCs.

Source study methods: Amplification from reference gene primers served as the basis for estimated nucleated cell counts. Profiling relied on immunoSEQ multiplex PCR, and the TCRdb table lists in-frame clones only, not all of them. V and J calls and clone size are given by that table; D and trimming were obtained from the DNA. The table has under 200,000 clones, under 85% seen once. This CDR3 spans 14 amino acids. CDR1 SGHDT and CDR2 YYEEEE come from the germline V gene. The ends were cut back, 2 bases at V and 1 base at J, with 9 bases in the middle. Source material: peripheral blood. J is TRBJ1-1 and V is TRBV5-6; D perhaps matches TRBD1 (5 bases). The sequence came from a man between 65 and 85 years old with acute or convalescent COVID-19. This CDR3 reads CASSFYQGNTEAFF. CDR3 DNA sequence: TGTGCCAGCAGCTTTTACCAGGGGAACACTGAAGCTTTCTTT.